The T cell receptor beta chain under discussion was sequenced for a study of OX40 agonist ivuxolimab in advanced cancers. In the study overall: A diagnosis of hepatocellular carcinoma, melanoma, renal cell or head and neck cancer was present in dose-escalation patients. Treatment received earlier with anti-PD-1, anti-PD-L1 or anti-CTLA-4 agents was allowed, and more than 35% had some.

In the case of this clone: Antigen specificity is unknown.

The CDR3 totals 15 residues. The germline gives CDR1 MNHNY, CDR2 SVGAGI (reference sequence). Trimming took 7 bases from V and 2 from J; bases not matched to a gene: 5. General study points: On average, CD8+ T cells showed a greater number of expanded clones than CD4+.

TCRdb keeps only in-frame clones here, not all; method: immunoSEQ multiplex PCR. The sample records some 82,000 clones, 91% being singletons. This material consisted of CD4+ or CD8+ T cells sorted from blood, taken in a trial of the OX40 agonist ivuxolimab. This TCR derives from an adult with an advanced solid tumor such as melanoma, head and neck, liver or kidney cancer. The J gene is TRBJ2-2, the V gene TRBV6-6; TRBD2 matches at 9 bases. The CDR3 here is CASNSGRSNTGELFF. The CDR3 coding sequence is TGTGCCAGCAACAGCGGGAGGTCCAACACCGGGGAGCTGTTTTTT.